The clone carrying this T cell receptor (beta chain) was detected only once. In the study's own analysis: Nucleated cell number was recorded as an estimate derived from reference gene primer amplification. Here immunoSEQ multiplex PCR was the method, and the copy in TCRdb shows in-frame clones only, minus some. V and J calls and clone size come straight from that table; D and trimming were deduced from the DNA. Among approximately 350,000 clones listed, over 70% were seen once. The data are from a study of blood T cell repertoires in COVID-19. Study-level information: Spain, Italy and the United States supplied samples that represented acute and convalescent COVID-19. Sources were T cells, B-cell-depleted T cells, or PBMCs; the material itself was cDNA or gDNA.

The CDR3 is made up of 17 amino acids. In germline, CDR1 is KGHDR, CDR2 SFDVKD. Trimming removed 0 bases at V and 0 bases at J, with 12 bases between. This rearrangement joins TRBV24-1 to TRBJ2-3, with D perhaps TRBD1 (6 bases). This TCR derives from a man under 40 with active or convalescent COVID-19. The sequenced material came from peripheral blood. The CDR3 sequence: CATSDLPGTYSTDTQYF. The CDR3 bases are TGTGCCACCAGTGATTTGCCCGGGACATATAGCACAGATACGCAGTATTTT.